These 21 T cell receptor beta chains share one sample of origin, sequenced in a study of blood T cells in healthy people across ages. The authors ran a second PCR of about 6 to 12 cycles using a sample-barcoded 5' primer and a J-beta primer mix. TCRdb reprocessed the 5' RACE reads via MiXCR and lists one record per CDR3 protein. The table records roughly 1,000,000 distinct CDR3 sequences, 20% to 25% of them present only once. The sample was also reused in another study, on T cells of mothers and their children.

The sequenced material came from blood. These receptors were collected from a girl under 10 years old in good health.

There are a few counts of this clonotype. This chain connects TRBV29-1 to TRBJ2-7; 12 bases line up with TRBD1. The CDR3 sequence is 12 residues long. The germline CDR1 and CDR2 sequences are SQVTM and ANQGSEA. Germline trimming cut 4 bases from V and 6 bases from J; bases unmatched to any gene: 1. The CDR3 region is CSVGDRGLEQYF. CDR3 coding DNA: TGCAGCGTTGGGGACAGGGGGCTCGAGCAGTACTTC.

This clonotype has a handful of counts. This chain joins TRBV28 and TRBJ2-1; 7 nucleotides align to TRBD1. The DNA matches TRBJ2-7 better at its end, which makes the J call doubtful. Germline CDR1 and CDR2: MDHEN and SYDVKM. CDR3 size: 13 residues. The CDR3 DNA sequence: TGTGCCAGCACAGCATCCCTACAGGGGGAGCAGTACTTC. Translation: CASTASLQGEQYF.

This clonotype was detected a few times. This chain uses TRBV7-9 with TRBJ2-1; D tentatively fits TRBD1 or TRBD2 (5 bases each). V was clipped by 1 base and J by 1 base, with 11 bases between them. The CDR3 has 16 residues. Germline V gives CDR1 SEHNR, CDR2 FQNEAQ (reference sequence). CDR3 sequence reads: CASSLVGDGSYNEQFF. The CDR3 DNA reads as TGTGCCAGCAGCTTAGTAGGGGACGGATCCTACAATGAGCAGTTCTTC.

The chain links TRBV10-3 to TRBJ2-1; 7 bases are shared with TRBD2. J was trimmed by 7 bases and V by 4 bases; bases with no gene match: 7. The CDR3 covers 14 residues. The germline gives CDR1 ENHRY, CDR2 SYGVKD. In DNA form, the CDR3 reads TGTGCCATCAGTGGGGTGGGGGGGACGAATGAGCAGTTCTTC. Its translation: CAISGVGGTNEQFF.

This clonotype was picked up a small number of times. This rearrangement joins TRBV9 to TRBJ1-4; 7 bases line up with TRBD1. Germline loops: CDR1 SGDLS, CDR2 YYNGEE. The CDR3 is 14 amino acids. The V gene end was trimmed by 7 bases and the J gene end by 8 bases; junction bases not matched to a gene: 11. For the CDR3, the DNA is TGTGCCAGCTCAGCGACAGGGAGGGGGGAAAAACTGTTTTTT. This gives the protein CASSATGRGEKLFF.

This clonotype was seen a few times. This chain uses TRBV7-2 with TRBJ2-1; D unresolved. The CDR3 runs to 14 residues. Looked up from germline, CDR1 is SGHTA and CDR2 is FQGNSA. The ends were cut back, 2 bases at V and 4 bases at J, with 9 bases in the middle. The CDR3 bases are TGTGCCAGCAGCTTAATGGTGGGGTACAATGAGCAGTTCTTC. It codes for CASSLMVGYNEQFF.

In its sample, this clonotype was seen a few times. Relative to the germline gene, one junction end is altered; a read error may explain this. The rearrangement links TRBV13 to TRBJ2-7; unclear D gene. The CDR3 sequence is 15 residues long. CDR1 is PRHDT and CDR2 is FYEKMQ in the germline V gene (reference sequence). The CDR3 is CASGLAYTYDYEQYF. The CDR3 DNA reads TGTGCCAGCGGCTTAGCCTATACCTACGATTACGAGCAGTACTTC.

This clonotype occurred a few times. The J gene is TRBJ1-1, the V gene TRBV25-1; possible D gene TRBD1, 5 bases. The ends were cut back, 3 bases at V and 1 base at J, with 15 bases in the middle. This CDR3 region has 16 residues. From germline, CDR1 is MGHDK and CDR2 SYGVNS. The CDR3 sequence is CASSDQGREENTEAFF. The CDR3 DNA sequence: TGTGCCAGCAGTGACCAGGGCAGGGAGGAGAACACTGAAGCTTTCTTT.

V usage is TRBV9 and J usage is TRBJ1-1; D is possibly TRBD1 (6 bases). The CDR3 is 13 amino acids. V was cut by 3 bases and J by 8 bases, with 14 bases left in between. The germline V gene has CDR1 SGDLS and CDR2 YYNGEE. CDR3 nucleotide sequence: TGTGCCAGCAGCGGACGGGGGCTTGGGGAAGCTTTCTTT. Its translation is CASSGRGLGEAFF.

This chain connects TRBV6-6 to TRBJ2-5; TRBD1 or TRBD2 may be the D gene (5 bases each). V gave up 2 bases and J gave up 5 bases, with 12 bases separating them. Germline CDR1 and CDR2: MNHNY and SVGAGI (reference sequence). CDR3 size: 14 residues. CDR3 protein: CASSYGGTQETQYF. CDR3 sequence (DNA): TGTGCCAGCAGTTACGGTGGGACCCAGGAGACCCAGTACTTC.

This chain links TRBV20-1 with TRBJ2-1, with 9 bases fitting TRBD1. The DNA end is a closer match to TRBJ2-7, so the J assignment may be wrong. Per germline, CDR1 DFQATT and CDR2 SNEGSKA (reference sequence). The CDR3 consists of 15 residues. CDR3 sequence (DNA): TGCAGTGCTCCTACAGGGGGCGGGATAGGCTACGAGCAGTACTTC. Its translation is CSAPTGGGIGYEQYF.

The rearrangement links TRBV7-2 to TRBJ2-7; weak D call: TRBD2 (5 bases). The CDR3 is 15 residues long. Trimming stripped 0 bases from V and 5 bases from J, with 14 bases between. CDR1 and CDR2 from the germline V gene are SGHTA and FQGNSA. As DNA, the CDR3 is TGTGCCAGCAGCTTAGCTCCGACTAAACTTGACGAGCAGTACTTC. The encoded protein is CASSLAPTKLDEQYF.

In this sample, this clonotype turned up once. V usage is TRBV20-1 and J usage is TRBJ2-5; TRBD1 or TRBD2 may be the D gene (5 bases each). The J call may be faulty, since TRBJ2-1 better matches the DNA end. The CDR3 has 13 residues. Germline V gives CDR1 DFQATT, CDR2 SNEGSKA (reference sequence). The CDR3 here is CSAPGPTYNEQFF. DNA for the CDR3: TGCAGTGCACCGGGACCGACCTACAATGAGCAGTTCTTC.

This clonotype was observed a few times. The rearrangement joins TRBV29-1 to TRBJ1-1, with D maybe TRBD1 (6 bases). The V gene lost 5 bases and the J gene lost 5 bases, with 15 bases spanning the gap. Germline V gene sequence: CDR1 SQVTM, CDR2 ANQGSEA. CDR3 length: 13 residues. The CDR3 loop reads CSVTGWGTTEAFF. The CDR3 coding sequence is TGCAGCGTTACAGGGTGGGGGACAACTGAAGCTTTCTTT.

For this clonotype: The junction does not match germline at one end; this may be a read error. The V gene is TRBV20-1, the J gene TRBJ1-4; maybe TRBD1 (6 bases). Germline lookup yields CDR1 DFQATT and CDR2 SNEGSKA (reference sequence). CDR3 length: 13 amino acids. CDR3: CGASWGAGEKLFF. The CDR3 DNA reads as TGCGGTGCTAGTTGGGGGGCGGGTGAAAAACTGTTTTTT.

The chain recombines TRBV20-1 with TRBJ2-1; D is tentatively TRBD1 or TRBD2 (6 bases each). V lost 1 base and J lost 8, with 12 bases in between. The CDR3 extends over 13 amino acids. Germline V CDR1 and CDR2: DFQATT, SNEGSKA (reference sequence). CDR3 bases: TGCAGTGCTAGAGGGGAGAGGGGGGATGAGCAGTTCTTC. Translated, it gives CSARGERGDEQFF.

This clonotype was counted only a few times. V usage is TRBV27 and J usage is TRBJ2-3; TRBD2 matches 8 bases. Germline V gene sequence: CDR1 MNHEY, CDR2 SMNVEV (reference sequence). This CDR3 contains 15 residues. V was pared by 4 bases and J by 2 bases, with 5 bases of the junction left unmatched. The CDR3 nucleotides read TGTGCCAGCAGTTCCTCAGCGGGGGACACAGATACGCAGTATTTT. Translated: CASSSSAGDTDTQYF.

In the case of this clonotype: The junction differs from germline at one of its ends, possibly a read error. This chain joins TRBV7-8 and TRBJ1-5, with a tentative D call TRBD1 (5 bases). Germline values: CDR1 SGHVS, CDR2 FQNEAQ. The CDR3 loop spans 14 amino acids. CDR3 nucleotide sequence: TGTGCCAGAAGCTTAGGCCTGGGGGATCAGCCCCAGCATTTT. It yields the protein CARSLGLGDQPQHF.

This clonotype appeared once. V gene TRBV9 combines with J gene TRBJ2-7; TRBD2 matches 11 bases. Germline CDR1 SGDLS, CDR2 YYNGEE. V was clipped by 0 bases and J by 7 bases; unmatched bases: 15. There are 18 residues in the CDR3. CDR3 sequence: CASSVGLAGGLSGEEQYF. The CDR3, as DNA: TGTGCCAGCAGCGTAGGGCTAGCGGGGGGTCTTTCAGGGGAGGAGCAGTACTTC.

This clonotype turned up a few times. The chain combines TRBV20-1 with TRBJ2-5, with a weak D call TRBD1 (5 bases). Trimming took off 0 bases at V and 3 bases at J, with 8 bases between the two ends. CDR3 length equals 13 residues. Germline lookup yields CDR1 DFQATT and CDR2 SNEGSKA (reference sequence). The CDR3 reads CSAREEGEETQYF. The CDR3 bases are TGCAGTGCTAGAGAGGAAGGGGAAGAGACCCAGTACTTC.

There are many counts of this clonotype. The chain has TRBV7-9 and TRBJ2-7; a possible D gene is TRBD2 (6 bases). Germline CDR1 reads SEHNR; CDR2 reads FQNEAQ (reference sequence). CDR3 length equals 13 residues. Trimming cost V 2 bases and J 4 bases, with 9 bases left between them. CDR3 in amino acids: CASSLFGGYEQYF. As DNA, the CDR3 is TGTGCCAGCAGCTTATTTGGGGGGTACGAGCAGTACTTC.